This T cell receptor (beta chain) was recovered during a study of blood T cell repertoires in COVID-19 (TCRdb year 2020). With regard to the full study: Samples from collaborators originated in the United States, Italy and Spain and spanned both the acute and convalescent phases of COVID-19. The prospective study material was composed of cDNA or gDNA derived from T cells, B-cell-depleted T cells, or PBMCs. Deeply sampled blood TCRbeta repertoires from subjects exposed to, actively infected with, or recovered from COVID-19 were included in the dataset. The repertoires were made available in a free public database intended to serve as a resource for research on the immune response to SARS-CoV-2. Samples came from the ongoing ImmuneRACE study (first 160 participants) plus 1,254 subjects from 6 global collaborators. Sample metadata almost always included a de-identified subject ID, COVID-19 status, age in years and sex. HLA class I and class II types, where available, came from metadata supplied by the sample provider rather than from assay-based typing.

As for this clone: There is no known antigen for this receptor. Within one base of it there is no much larger clone, and no base qualities were kept.

The germline V gene (reference sequence) gives CDR1 as LNHDA and CDR2 as SQIVND. Between the V and J ends, shortened by 8 bases and 0 bases respectively, the junction contains 14 bases. Including cysteine and phenylalanine, the CDR3 has 15 amino acids. Here the CDR3 DNA is all that survives: 45 bases in frame from base 1. In the prospective study, participants were about 18 to 100 years old, resided in fewer than 25 geographic areas of the United States, and were enrolled through a virtual design. Cohort assignment in the prospective study relied on participant-reported clinical history from a screening survey and a study questionnaire. Each participant in the prospective study had whole blood, serum and a nasopharyngeal or oropharyngeal swab collected by mobile phlebotomists. Additional blood draws and questionnaires over an approximately two-month period could optionally be provided by prospective study participants. Before DNA extraction, prospective study blood samples were shipped either frozen or at room temperature.

The immunoSEQ Assay, a bias-controlled multiplex PCR, was used to amplify TCRbeta CDR3 regions from genomic DNA. The published analysis was carried out like this. Within the assay, amplification of reference gene primers was used to estimate how many nucleated cells each sample contained. Sequence reads were collapsed and filtered to measure the absolute abundance of every unique TCRbeta CDR3 rearrangement. For each sample, productive Simpson clonality was calculated as the square root of Simpson's diversity index over productive rearrangements. TCRdb holds this immuneACCESS table with in-frame rearrangements only. Some clones are missing; in checked studies, unresolved V genes explain under half, and the rest has no known cause. V and J calls and clone size are as listed in that table; D and trimming were resolved from the DNA. Within this sample are roughly 360,000 clones, with 70% to 90% of them counted one time only. The ten largest make up more than 0.85% of the sample.

Paper-wide results and their limitations: Clinical and demographic metadata were provided uncurated, with the amount varying by source and participant.

The specimen was PBMCs or T cells enriched from blood (not recorded which). The sequence is built from TRBV19 and TRBJ1-5; D gene: possibly TRBD1, on 5 matching bases. This receptor was identified in a woman aged 25-40 years with acute COVID-19. In nucleotide form, the sequence is TGTGCCAGTGAAAAGGGGCCGTATAGCAATCAGCCCCAGCATTTT. Its translation reads: CASEKGPYSNQPQHF.